The 11 T cell receptor beta chains presented below share a single source sample, sequenced in a study of cytomegalovirus exposure and HLA in healthy donors listed by TCRdb under 2017. Library construction relied on the immunoSEQ multiplex PCR assay. For the multiplex PCR, a mixture combining 60 forward primers for TCR Vbeta segments and 13 reverse primers for TCR Jbeta segments was used. TCRdb holds this immuneACCESS table with in-frame rearrangements only. Some clones are missing; in checked studies, unresolved V genes explain under half, and the rest has no known cause. This sample gives 70,000 to 90,000 clones in total; 65% to 75% of them show up just once. Of the sample, 4% to 5% is held by the ten largest clones. The sample comprised PBMCs. The receptors originated from a man aged 55 to 70 in good health and CMV-seronegative.

The chain recombines TRBV7-3 with TRBJ2-1; 14 nucleotides align to TRBD2. V trimming: 5 bases; J trimming: 10 bases; junction bases outside the gene matches: 4. Germline V gene lookup returns CDR1 SGHTA and CDR2 FQGTGA. The CDR3 is 14 residues long. CDR3 in DNA: TGTGCCAGCAGCGAGGGGACTAGCGGGGGCGAGCAGTTCTTC. This gives the protein CASSEGTSGGEQFF. Together with reference TRBV7-3 and TRBJ2-1, the CDR3 gives the full variable domain: GAGVSQTPSNKVTEKGKYVELRCDPISGHTALYWYRQSLGQGPEFLIYFQGTGAADDSGLPNDRFFAVRPEGSVSTLKIQRTERGDSAVYLCASSEGTSGGEQFFGPGTRLTVL.

The V and J genes are TRBV4-1 and TRBJ2-1; TRBD1 agrees at 9 bases. CDR1 is MGHRA and CDR2 is YSYEKL in the germline V gene. The junction had 9 bases not matched to a gene; V was cut back by 4 bases and J by 2 bases. This CDR3 is built from 17 residues. For the CDR3, the DNA is TGCGCCAGCAGCCGTGGAACCGGGACAGGGACCTACAATGAGCAGTTCTTC. As protein: CASSRGTGTGTYNEQFF.

The sample holds a few counts of this clone. The gene calls are TRBV6-1 and TRBJ1-1; no clear D gene. CDR1 is MNHNS, CDR2 SASEGT, per germline. Trimming left V 7 bases short and J 0 bases short, with 9 bases between. The CDR3 is 13 amino acids. CDR3 nucleotides: TGTGCCAGCAAAATGACAATGAACACTGAAGCTTTCTTT. Encoded protein: CASKMTMNTEAFF.

This clone has just a few counts. The chain recombines TRBV7-3 with TRBJ1-1, with D hard to call. With 1 base removed from V and 0 bases from J, the gap between germline ends came to 6 bases. The CDR3 covers 14 residues. The germline gives CDR1 SGHTA, CDR2 FQGTGA. The CDR3 nucleotides are TGTGCCAGCAGCTTAAATTCGGTGAACACTGAAGCTTTCTTT. Its translation is CASSLNSVNTEAFF.

V gene TRBV6-5 combines with J gene TRBJ2-7; 7 nucleotides match TRBD1. V lost 6 bases to trimming and J lost 7 bases; unmatched junction nucleotides: 9. The CDR3 consists of 13 residues. Germline V gene lookup returns CDR1 MNHEY and CDR2 SVGAGI. Here the CDR3 DNA reads TGTGCCAGCAGCCCCAGGGGGTTGAGAGAGCAGTACTTC. It is translated as CASSPRGLREQYF.

This clone was counted once. The chain employs TRBV6-5 and TRBJ2-1, with 11 bases lining up with TRBD2. The CDR3 runs 14 residues. CDR1 MNHEY and CDR2 SVGAGI come from the germline V gene. The J segment lost 5 bases and the V segment lost 7 bases, leaving 4 bases of the junction unmatched. The CDR3 is CASTGLAANNEQFF. The CDR3 nucleotides are TGTGCCAGCACGGGACTAGCGGCCAACAATGAGCAGTTCTTC.

The V call is TRBV5-5, the J call TRBJ2-7, with D possibly matching TRBD2 (6 bases). This CDR3 region has 15 residues. V dropped 0 bases and J dropped 2 bases, with 12 bases sitting between them. Germline-derived CDR1 and CDR2 are SGHKS and YYEKEE (reference sequence). Written as DNA, the CDR3 is TGTGCCAGCAGCTTGGCGGGACTCCCCACCTACGAGCAGTACTTC. Translation gives CASSLAGLPTYEQYF. The whole variable domain, filled in from reference TRBV5-5 and TRBJ2-7, reads DAGVTQSPTHLIKTRGQQVTLRCSPISGHKSVSWYQQVLGQGPQFIFQYYEKEERGRGNFPDRFSARQFPNYSSELNVNALLLGDSALYLCASSLAGLPTYEQYFGPGTRLTVT.

This rearrangement joins TRBV6-1 to TRBJ2-5, with TRBD1 matching 10 bases. Near its end, the DNA agrees better with TRBJ2-7, so the J call may be wrong. The CDR3 covers 14 residues. CDR1 and CDR2 from the germline V gene are MNHNS and SASEGT. This CDR3 is CASIPGTGASEQYF. The DNA for the CDR3 is TGTGCCAGCATACCCGGGACAGGGGCCTCCGAGCAGTACTTC.

The J gene is TRBJ1-2, the V gene TRBV19; perhaps TRBD1 as D (5 bases). The germline V gene has CDR1 LNHDA and CDR2 SQIVND (reference sequence). This CDR3 contains 14 residues. V was clipped by 5 bases and J by 6 bases, with 16 bases between them. CDR3 residues: CASSAPGIHDGYTF. CDR3 DNA: TGTGCCAGTAGTGCCCCAGGGATACATGATGGCTACACCTTC.

The V call is TRBV19, the J call TRBJ2-7; 10 bases match TRBD1. The germline V gene encodes CDR1 LNHDA and CDR2 SQIVND (reference sequence). V trimming: 4 bases; J trimming: 4 bases; junction bases outside the gene matches: 7. There are 15 residues in the CDR3. CDR3 residues: CASSSPDRGSYEQYF. CDR3 nucleotide sequence: TGTGCCAGTAGTAGCCCGGACAGGGGGTCTTACGAGCAGTACTTC.

The chain links TRBV7-3 to TRBJ2-1; D is perhaps TRBD1 (6 bases). Germline V gives CDR1 SGHTA, CDR2 FQGTGA. Trimming removed 5 bases at V and 0 bases at J, with 14 bases between. This CDR3 has 16 residues. CDR3 nucleotides: TGTGCCAGCAGCCCATTAAGGGGGTTCTCCTACAATGAGCAGTTCTTC. Translation gives CASSPLRGFSYNEQFF.